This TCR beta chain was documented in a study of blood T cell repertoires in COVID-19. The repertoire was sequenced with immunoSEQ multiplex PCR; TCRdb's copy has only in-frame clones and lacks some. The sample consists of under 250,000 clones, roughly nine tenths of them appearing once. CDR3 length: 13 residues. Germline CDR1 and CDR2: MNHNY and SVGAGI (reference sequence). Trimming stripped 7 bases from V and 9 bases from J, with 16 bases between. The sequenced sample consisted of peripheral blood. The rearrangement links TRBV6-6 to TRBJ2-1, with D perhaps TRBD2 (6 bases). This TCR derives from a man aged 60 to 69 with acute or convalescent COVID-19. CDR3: CASIRTTPFEQFF. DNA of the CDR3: TGTGCCAGCATTCGGACTACCCCTTTTGAGCAGTTCTTC.